This TCR beta chain was sequenced for a study of T-cell reconstitution after alpha-beta-depleted transplantation in children. Unique molecular identifiers were incorporated into the prepared TCRbeta library. TCRdb reprocessed the PCR reads via MiXCR and lists one record per CDR3 protein. Of around 380,000 distinct CDR3 sequences listed, about a tenth are singletons. Germline V gene data show CDR1 as SGHTA and CDR2 as FQGNSA. V gave up 6 bases and J gave up 5 bases, with 19 bases separating them. The CDR3 spans 15 residues. The V call is TRBV7-2, the J call TRBJ2-5; either TRBD1 or TRBD2 may fit D (5 bases each). The sequence came from a human donor who donated a stem cell graft to a child with acute myeloid leukemia. The input for sequencing was PBMCs from the stem cell graft donor, taken from the stem cell graft. CDR3 nucleotides: TGTGCCAGCAGAAAGGGACCTAGGGCCGAGGAGACCCAGTACTTC. It codes for CASRKGPRAEETQYF.